This T cell receptor (beta chain) was documented in a study of cytomegalovirus exposure and HLA in healthy donors. Whole-study context: When 398 donors were genotyped, about 80% of them were found to fall in the Caucasian-associated ancestry cluster.

PCR employed 60 Vbeta and 13 Jbeta primers. Some clones are missing from TCRdb's copy, which holds only in-frame ones; the method was immunoSEQ multiplex PCR. The table includes around 230,000 clones, almost 80% detected once. The donors, nominally healthy at sampling, likely had unrecorded immune exposures. This CDR3 comprises 15 residues. V dropped 5 bases and J dropped 6; count of bases not matched to a gene: 6. Germline CDR1 is SGHTA and CDR2 is FQGTGA. The specimen was PBMCs. The V gene is TRBV7-3, the J gene TRBJ2-3; 12 bases agree with TRBD2. This sequence was found in a male donor in good health and CMV-seronegative. The CDR3: CASSRTSGMSDTQYF. CDR3 nucleotide sequence: TGTGCCAGCAGCAGGACTAGCGGGATGTCGGATACGCAGTATTTT.